This T cell receptor (beta chain) was identified during a study of radiation and T cells in renal cell carcinoma. Study conclusions and caveats: No pretreatment tumor biopsies were available for baseline clonotypes.

With regard to this clone: The antigen is not known.

As to time point: blood 4 weeks post-SBRT, at nephrectomy. The treatment is: 15 Gy SBRT to primary tumor, nephrectomy 4 weeks later. Nephrectomy followed 15 Gy stereotactic body radiation by 4 weeks. CDR1 is MDHEN, CDR2 SYDVKM, per germline. V lost 6 bases and J 4 bases, leaving 16 bases between the germline ends. The CDR3 runs to 14 residues. The data were produced by immunoSEQ multiplex PCR, yet TCRdb's version contains in-frame clones alone and is incomplete. Here the sample spans roughly 100,000 clones, roughly 88% being singletons. This TCR came from a man aged 55 to 70 with renal cell carcinoma. This chain uses TRBV28 with TRBJ2-7; D possibly matches TRBD1 or TRBD2 (6 bases each). Sequencing used blood, obtained from a patient whose treatment included radiotherapy and nephrectomy. In DNA, the CDR3 is TGTGCCAGCAGCGGACTCGGGGGCGGATACGAGCAGTACTTC. Its protein product is CASSGLGGGYEQYF.